This T cell receptor beta chain was identified in a study of molecular identifiers for immune sequencing clone quantification (dated by TCRdb to the late 2010s). With regard to the full study: For a replicate experiment, RNA from approximately 20,000 or 100,000 naive CD8 T cells was divided into five aliquots, and four of the five aliquots were sequenced. The study was a methods study using CD8 T cells to benchmark molecular-identifier clustering-based TCR repertoire sequencing (MIDCIRS) and TCR RNA copy counting.

Findings and caveats that apply to the study as a whole: The naive libraries included spiked-in Jurkat TCR RNA (roughly 11 copies' worth), and this RNA is not part of the donor repertoire. The sizes of highly expanded clones could end up underestimated when identical TCR molecules share a barcode. Modeling gave about three recovered TCR RNA copies per cell versus 9.5 to 10 by digital PCR, implying approximately 32% capture efficiency. Even against a background of 800,000 to 1,000,000 naive CD8 T cells, spiked-in Jurkat TCR RNA amounting to a single cell's worth was reported to be detectable. In CMV-specific effector cells, clones with more than 20 RNA copies accounted for over 97% of molecules, whereas in naive cells such clones accounted for under 1%. When barcode sub-clustering was omitted, TCR diversity was inflated by chimeric consensus sequences, with chimeras reaching as high as 47%.

This clonotype occurred a few times. This clone's antigen is unknown. No quality values exist for individual bases; no much larger clone is one base distant. Preparation of the library involved PCR. The instrument was a NextSeq 500. Bulk TCR libraries were prepared as previously described, using TCR primers listed in Table S5. Total RNA was purified with the Qiagen AllPrep DNA/RNA kit. Before analysis, reads from multiple sequencing runs of the same library were pooled. In the source study's methods: Only reads with exact TCR constant sequence were kept, trimmed to 150 nt, and grouped by their 12-nt molecular barcodes. Reads within each barcode group were sub-clustered using a 15% Levenshtein threshold, and quality-weighted consensus sequences were constructed for each RNA molecule. Non-functional sequences were removed, as were lower-count sequences one edit away from another. Based on fitting two negative binomial distributions, any barcode sub-cluster with under 20% of the maximum read count was discarded. TCRdb reran the public reads through fastp at Q25 and MiXCR, keeping productive beta chains. Each record represents a unique CDR3 protein, reported with the most common genes and DNA among its rows. These V and J calls are TCRdb output, not the study's own analysis. Here the sample has some 590,000 distinct CDR3 sequences; approximately 24% occur a single time. The ten largest clones represent 0.78% of the sample.

Libraries of naive CD8 T cells were built from approximately 20,000 to 1,000,000 sorted cells, with 10%, 30% or 50% of the purified RNA used. Naive CD8 T cells were FACS-sorted as CD8+CD4-CCR7+CD45RA+ on a BD FACSAria II into RLT Plus buffer. To test detection sensitivity, Jurkat RNA equal to 9 to 10 TCR copies was added to samples of about 18,000-1,100,000 naive CD8 T cells. CD8 T cells were enriched using RosetteSep CD8+ T Cell Enrichment Cocktail and Ficoll-Paque, and the enriched cells then underwent ACK red cell lysis. The germline ends are 15 bases apart after V is trimmed by 1 base and J by 6 bases. Its CDR3 holds 15 amino acids, cysteine through phenylalanine. Only CDR3 DNA remains: 45 bases, in frame from the first base.

The V gene is TRBV12-3 or TRBV12-4 and the J gene is TRBJ1-2; TRBD1 is a weak D gene call, 5 bases matching. Sample: naive CD8+ T cells from blood, with Jurkat cell RNA spiked in. The cell subset or site label here, explained by the study, means: FACS-sorted CD8+CD4-CCR7+CD45RA+ naive T cells. The clonotype was recovered from a human donor in good health. Some libraries in this study had Jurkat cell RNA spiked in. The CDR3: CASSLVVGLGDGYTF. The nucleotide sequence is given as TGTGCCAGCAGTTTAGTTGTGGGGCTAGGGGATGGCTACACCTTC.